What follows is one T cell receptor (beta chain) and its context. Per the authors' pipeline: Reference gene primer amplification yielded estimated nucleated cell counts. Data came from immunoSEQ multiplex PCR; TCRdb stores just in-frame clones and leaves some out. V, J and clone size derive from that table, while D and trimming were established from the DNA sequence. The table includes some 280,000 clones, 70% to 90% detected once. The data were obtained in a study of blood T cell repertoires in COVID-19. The CDR3 runs 14 residues. Per germline, CDR1 SGDLS and CDR2 YYNGEE. V was pared by 4 bases and J by 1 base, with 11 bases between.

The receptor was isolated from a woman aged 60-75 years with acute or convalescent COVID-19. The chain links TRBV9 to TRBJ1-1; D is unclear. Input material: peripheral blood. DNA for the CDR3: TGTGCCAGCAGCACCACTCCAGGGAACACTGAAGCTTTCTTT. Its translation is CASSTTPGNTEAFF.